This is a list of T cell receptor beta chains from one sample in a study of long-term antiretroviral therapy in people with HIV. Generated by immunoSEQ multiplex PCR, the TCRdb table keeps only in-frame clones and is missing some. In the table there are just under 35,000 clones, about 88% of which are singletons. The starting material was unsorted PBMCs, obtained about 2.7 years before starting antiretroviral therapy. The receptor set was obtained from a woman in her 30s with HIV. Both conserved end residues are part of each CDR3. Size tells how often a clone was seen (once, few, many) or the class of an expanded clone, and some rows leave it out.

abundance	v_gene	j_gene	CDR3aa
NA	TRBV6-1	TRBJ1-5	CASSDNTVNQPQHF
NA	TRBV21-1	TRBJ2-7	CASSLLYF
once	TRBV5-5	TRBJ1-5	CASSSGSREAQHF
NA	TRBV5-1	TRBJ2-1	CASSLPGDNEQFF
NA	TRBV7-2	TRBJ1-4	CASSLVGGAGEKLFF
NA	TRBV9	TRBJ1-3	CASSVSRSNTIYF
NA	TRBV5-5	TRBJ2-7	CASSLDGRNYEQYF
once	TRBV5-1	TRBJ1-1	CASSPRGGEAFF
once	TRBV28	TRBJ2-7	CASSGQIYEQYF
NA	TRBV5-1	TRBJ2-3	CASSLASGQEADTQYF
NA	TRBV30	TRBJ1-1	CAWSVRRNTEAFF
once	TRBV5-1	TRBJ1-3	CASSLDRAGNTIYF
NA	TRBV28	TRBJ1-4	CASGGGNGEKLFF
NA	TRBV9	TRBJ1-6	CASSVGQVNSPLHF
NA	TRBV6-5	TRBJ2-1	CASSYAAGNEQFF
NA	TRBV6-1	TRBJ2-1	CASSERPGVNNEQFF
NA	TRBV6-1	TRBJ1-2	CATTTQGDGYTF
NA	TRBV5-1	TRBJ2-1	CASSFPSGGANEQFF
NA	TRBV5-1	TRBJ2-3	CASSAGDSTDTQYF
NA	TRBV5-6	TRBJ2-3	CASSLGGGTDTQYF
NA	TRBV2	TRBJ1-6	CASTYAGSNNSPLHF
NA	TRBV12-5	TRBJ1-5	CASGGTGGTGQPQHF
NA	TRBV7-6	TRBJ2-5	CASSGAETQYF
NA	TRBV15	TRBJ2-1	CATSSDRGNEQFF
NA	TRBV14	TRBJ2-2	CASSPRPGANTGELFF
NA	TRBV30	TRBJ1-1	CAWQGNTEAFF
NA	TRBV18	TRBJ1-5	CASSPGRDNQPQHF
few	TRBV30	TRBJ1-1	CAWTPKVNTEAFF
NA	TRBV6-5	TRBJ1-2	CASSPDRRGYTF
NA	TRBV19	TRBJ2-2	CASSRGWGETGELFF
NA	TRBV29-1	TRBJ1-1	CSVSTGLLNTEAFF
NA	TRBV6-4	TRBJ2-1	CASSDSISSGGAVSREQFF
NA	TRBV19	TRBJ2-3	CASSISGLNLVIADTQYF
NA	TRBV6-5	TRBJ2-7	CASSPLPSGNEQYF
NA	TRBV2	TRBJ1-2	CASSEALGQVDTF
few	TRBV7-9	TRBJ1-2	CASSETVRDYGYTF
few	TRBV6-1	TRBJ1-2	CASSESGTFGYTF
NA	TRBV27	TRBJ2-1	CASSPTVTNEQFF
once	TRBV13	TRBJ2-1	CASSISGLAGVGGGEQFF
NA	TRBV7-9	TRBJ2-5	CASSLPTGQETQYF
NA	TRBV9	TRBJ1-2	CASSPRWGTPNYGYTF
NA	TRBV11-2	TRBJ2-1	CASSSQYNEQFF
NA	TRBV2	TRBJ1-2	CASSQRGTGVYGYTF
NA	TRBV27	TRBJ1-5	CASSPLGGFSNQPQHF
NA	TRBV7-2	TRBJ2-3	CASSPYAGGPTDTQYF
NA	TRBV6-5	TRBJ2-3	CASSADSGGINTQYF
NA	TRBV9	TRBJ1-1	CASSTSPGGTEAFF
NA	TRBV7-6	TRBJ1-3	CASSPQNSGNTIYF
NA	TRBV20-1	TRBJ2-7	CSVRTAYEQYF
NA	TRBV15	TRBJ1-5	CATSREGQGSQPQHF
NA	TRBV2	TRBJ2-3	CASRDWHSSTDTQYF
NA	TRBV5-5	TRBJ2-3	CASSGWGLGRPDTQYF
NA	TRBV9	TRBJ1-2	CASSPAQQPYGYTF